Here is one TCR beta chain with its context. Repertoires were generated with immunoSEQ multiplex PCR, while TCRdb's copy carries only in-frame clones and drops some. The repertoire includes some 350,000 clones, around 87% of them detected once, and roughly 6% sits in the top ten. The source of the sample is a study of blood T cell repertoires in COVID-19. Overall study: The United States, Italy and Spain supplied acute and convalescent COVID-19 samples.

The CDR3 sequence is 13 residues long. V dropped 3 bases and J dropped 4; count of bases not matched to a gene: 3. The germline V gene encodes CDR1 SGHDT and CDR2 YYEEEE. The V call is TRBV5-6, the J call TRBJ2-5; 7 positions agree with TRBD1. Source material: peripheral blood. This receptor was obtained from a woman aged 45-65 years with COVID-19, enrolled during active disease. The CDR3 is CASSWGQIETQYF. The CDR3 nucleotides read TGTGCCAGCAGCTGGGGACAGATAGAGACCCAGTACTTC.